The 16 T cell receptor beta chains in this list originate from one sample, sequenced in a study of identical twins. TCRdb used MiXCR to reprocess the 5' RACE reads, holding one entry per CDR3 protein. This sample has fewer than 550,000 distinct CDR3 sequences, with around 15% found just once. This sample also belongs to another study, concerning yellow fever vaccine responses in identical twins.

Sequenced input: CD4+ T cells sorted from blood. These TCRs come from a woman aged 18-30 years in good health.

This clonotype was detected many times. The chain carries TRBV7-8 and TRBJ2-3; D might be TRBD1 (6 bases). The V end lost 3 bases, the J end lost 3 bases, and 7 bases lay between the germline ends. The CDR3 is made up of 13 amino acids. In germline, CDR1 is SGHVS, CDR2 FQNEAQ. The CDR3 region has the DNA TGTGCCAGCAGCTTTACAGGGACAGATACGCAGTATTTT. It translates to CASSFTGTDTQYF.

The chain uses TRBV2 and TRBJ2-7; D possibly corresponds to TRBD2 (7 bases). The V end was cut by 3 bases, the J end by 3 bases, with 12 bases between. Per germline, CDR1 SNHLY and CDR2 FYNNEI. This CDR3 is 14 amino acids long. The CDR3 region is CASSEEGGIYEQYF. For the CDR3, the DNA is TGTGCCAGCAGTGAGGAGGGGGGGATCTACGAGCAGTACTTC. Supplemented by reference TRBV2 and TRBJ2-7, the full variable domain reads EPEVTQTPSHQVTQMGQEVILRCVPISNHLYFYWYRQILGQKVEFLVSFYNNEISEKSEIFDDQFSVERPDGSNFTLKIRSTKLEDSAMYFCASSEEGGIYEQYFGPGTRLTVT.

This clonotype was observed a handful of times. The gene calls are TRBV5-1 and TRBJ2-5; perhaps TRBD1 as D (6 bases). V gave up 4 bases and J gave up 4 bases, with 14 bases separating them. Germline CDR1 SGHRS, CDR2 YFSETQ. This CDR3 region has 14 residues. CDR3 protein: CASSITGLRETQYF. In DNA, the CDR3 is TGCGCCAGCAGCATTACAGGGTTACGAGAGACCCAGTACTTC.

The rearrangement joins TRBV5-1 to TRBJ2-1; possibly TRBD1 for D (5 bases). Deletions cut 4 bases from V and 4 bases from J, with 12 bases between. Germline loops: CDR1 SGHRS, CDR2 YFSETQ. This CDR3 is built from 14 residues. CDR3 protein: CASSVDRPYNEQFF. CDR3 coding DNA: TGCGCCAGCAGCGTCGACAGACCATACAATGAGCAGTTCTTC. Full variable domain (outside the CDR3, taken from reference TRBV5-1 and TRBJ2-1): KAGVTQTPRYLIKTRGQQVTLSCSPISGHRSVSWYQQTPGQGLQFLFEYFSETQRNKGNFPGRFSGRQFSNSRSEMNVSTLELGDSALYLCASSVDRPYNEQFFGPGTRLTVL.

This clonotype was observed a few times. This chain uses TRBV12-3 or TRBV12-4 with TRBJ2-1, with D uncertain. V was shortened by 0 bases and J by 9 bases, with 9 bases between the two germline ends. The CDR3 loop spans 13 amino acids. CDR3 sequence (DNA): TGTGCCAGCAGTTTAGCAGGGAACCGTGAGCAGTTCTTC. Translation: CASSLAGNREQFF.

This clonotype was counted many times. V is TRBV12-3 or TRBV12-4 and J is TRBJ1-5; D is uncertain. Trimming took off 4 bases at V and 0 bases at J, with 4 bases between the two ends. The CDR3 is made up of 13 amino acids. As DNA, the CDR3 is TGTGCCAGCAGTTCCACTAGCAATCAGCCCCAGCATTTT. Translating gives CASSSTSNQPQHF.

This clonotype came up a few times. This chain uses TRBV20-1 with TRBJ2-2; 8 nucleotides line up with TRBD1. From germline, CDR1 is DFQATT and CDR2 SNEGSKA (reference sequence). V was clipped by 6 bases and J by 3 bases; unmatched bases: 9. CDR3 length: 15 amino acids. CDR3 protein: CSASPGTGYTGELFF. Here the CDR3 DNA reads TGCAGTGCCAGCCCCGGGACAGGCTACACCGGGGAGCTGTTTTTT.

The genes are TRBV5-8 and TRBJ2-1; D possibly matches TRBD1 or TRBD2 (5 bases each). Trimming took 0 bases from V and 11 from J, leaving 9 bases between them. This CDR3 region has 12 residues. The germline V gene has CDR1 SGHTS and CDR2 YDEGEE. This CDR3 reads CASSLVPGQQFF. For the CDR3, the DNA is TGTGCCAGCAGCTTGGTACCGGGACAGCAGTTCTTC.

The rearrangement joins TRBV7-2 to TRBJ2-1, with D possibly TRBD1 on 6 matching bases. This CDR3 comprises 11 residues. V was shortened by 6 bases and J by 15 bases, with 15 bases between the two germline ends. Germline V gene lookup returns CDR1 SGHTA and CDR2 FQGNSA. CDR3 loop: CASSPGTRLFF. The CDR3, as DNA: TGTGCCAGCAGTCCCGGGACACGGTTGTTCTTC.

This chain joins TRBV12-3 or TRBV12-4 and TRBJ2-3; TRBD2 matches at 9 bases. This CDR3 is built from 14 residues. V shed 6 bases and J 4 bases; nucleotides not matched to a gene: 5. CDR3 loop: CASRLSGGADTQYF. In DNA form, the CDR3 reads TGTGCCAGCAGACTTAGCGGGGGTGCAGATACGCAGTATTTT.

There are a few counts of this clonotype. The chain carries TRBV20-1 and TRBJ1-1; D not resolved. V was cut by 0 bases and J by 5 bases, with 16 bases left in between. CDR1 and CDR2 from the germline V gene are DFQATT and SNEGSKA (reference sequence). The CDR3 consists of 15 residues. The CDR3 DNA follows: TGCAGTGCTAGAGATTACGAGAGGGTTTGGACTGAAGCTTTCTTT. Translation: CSARDYERVWTEAFF.

This chain links TRBV5-6 with TRBJ2-1; the D is unclear. V was clipped by 0 bases and J by 1 base, with 5 bases between them. This CDR3 is 14 amino acids long. CDR1 SGHDT and CDR2 YYEEEE come from the germline V gene. In nucleotides, the CDR3 is TGTGCCAGCAGCTTGGTGTGGTCCTACAATGAGCAGTTCTTC. Residues: CASSLVWSYNEQFF.

The chain employs TRBV29-1 and TRBJ2-5; 11 bases map to TRBD1. Germline trimming cut 4 bases from V and 5 bases from J; bases unmatched to any gene: 3. CDR1 and CDR2 (germline): SQVTM, ANQGSEA. This CDR3 contains 13 residues. This chain's CDR3 is CSVARDRGETQYF. CDR3 bases: TGCAGCGTTGCCCGGGACAGGGGGGAGACCCAGTACTTC. Using reference TRBV29-1 and TRBJ2-5 for the parts outside the CDR3, the full variable domain is SAVISQKPSRDICQRGTSLTIQCQVDSQVTMMFWYRQQPGQSLTLIATANQGSEATYESGFVIDKFPISRPNLTFSTLTVSNMSPEDSSIYLCSVARDRGETQYFGPGTRLLVL.

This rearrangement joins TRBV3-1 to TRBJ1-1, with D possibly matching TRBD1 (6 bases). The V gene's germline CDR1 is LGHDT and CDR2 YNNKEL (reference sequence). The CDR3 loop spans 14 amino acids. V gave up 4 bases and J gave up 1 base, with 10 bases separating them. The CDR3, as DNA: TGTGCCAGCAGCCCGGGACACCCGAACACTGAAGCTTTCTTT. Translating gives CASSPGHPNTEAFF.

This clonotype has just a few counts. The chain has TRBV10-3 and TRBJ2-1; TRBD1 agrees at 7 bases. The CDR3 is 15 residues long. J was trimmed by 6 bases and V by 3 bases; bases with no gene match: 8. In germline, CDR1 is ENHRY, CDR2 SYGVKD. CDR3: CAISDRDSSGNEQFF. DNA of the CDR3: TGTGCCATCAGTGACAGGGACAGCTCTGGCAATGAGCAGTTCTTC.

V is TRBV6-5 and J is TRBJ2-3; TRBD2 matches at 13 bases. V trimming: 4 bases; J trimming: 5 bases; junction bases outside the gene matches: 6. CDR3 length: 16 amino acids. Germline V lookup: CDR1 MNHEY, CDR2 SVGAGI. CDR3 region: CASSFPTSGGVDTQYF. As DNA, the CDR3 is TGTGCCAGCAGTTTCCCAACTAGCGGGGGGGTAGATACGCAGTATTTT.